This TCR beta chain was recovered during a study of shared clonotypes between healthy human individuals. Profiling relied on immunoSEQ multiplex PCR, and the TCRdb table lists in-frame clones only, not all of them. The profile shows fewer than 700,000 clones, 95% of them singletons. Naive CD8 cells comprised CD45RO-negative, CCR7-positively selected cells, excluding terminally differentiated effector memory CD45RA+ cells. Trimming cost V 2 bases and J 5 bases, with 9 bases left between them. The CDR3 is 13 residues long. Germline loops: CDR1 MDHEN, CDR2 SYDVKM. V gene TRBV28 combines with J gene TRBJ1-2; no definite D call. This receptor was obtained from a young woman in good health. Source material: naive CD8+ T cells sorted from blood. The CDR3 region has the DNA TGTGCCAGCAGTTTAAGAAGCTTGTATGGCTACACCTTC. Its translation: CASSLRSLYGYTF.